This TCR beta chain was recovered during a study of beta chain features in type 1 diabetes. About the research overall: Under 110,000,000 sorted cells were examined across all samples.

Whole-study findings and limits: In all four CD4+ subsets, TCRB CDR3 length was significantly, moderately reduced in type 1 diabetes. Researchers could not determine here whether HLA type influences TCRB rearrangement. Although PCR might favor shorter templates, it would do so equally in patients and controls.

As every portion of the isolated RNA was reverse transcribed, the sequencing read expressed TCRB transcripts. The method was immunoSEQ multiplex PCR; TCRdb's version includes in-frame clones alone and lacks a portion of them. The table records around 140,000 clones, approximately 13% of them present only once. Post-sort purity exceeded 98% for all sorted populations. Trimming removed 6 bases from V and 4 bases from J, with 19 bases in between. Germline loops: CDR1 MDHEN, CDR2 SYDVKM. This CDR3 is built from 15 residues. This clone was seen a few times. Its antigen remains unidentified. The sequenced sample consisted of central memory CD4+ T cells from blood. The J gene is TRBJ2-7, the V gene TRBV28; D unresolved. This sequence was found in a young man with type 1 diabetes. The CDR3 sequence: CASSPSKGAGYEQYF. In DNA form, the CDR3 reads TGTGCCAGCAGCCCGTCGAAGGGCGCAGGTTACGAGCAGTACTTC.